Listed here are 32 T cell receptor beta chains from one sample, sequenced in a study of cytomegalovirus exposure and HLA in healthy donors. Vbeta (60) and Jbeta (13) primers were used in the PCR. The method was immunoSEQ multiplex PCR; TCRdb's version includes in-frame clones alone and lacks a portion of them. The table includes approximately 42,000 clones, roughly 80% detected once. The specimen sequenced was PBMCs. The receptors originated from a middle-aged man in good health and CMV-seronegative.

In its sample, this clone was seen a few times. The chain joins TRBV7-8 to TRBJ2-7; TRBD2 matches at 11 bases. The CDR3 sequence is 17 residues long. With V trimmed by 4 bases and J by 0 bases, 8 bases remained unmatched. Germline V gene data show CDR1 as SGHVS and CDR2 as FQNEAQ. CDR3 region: CASSSGLAELYSYEQYF. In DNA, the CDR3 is TGTGCCAGCAGCTCGGGACTAGCGGAGCTTTACTCCTACGAGCAGTACTTC.

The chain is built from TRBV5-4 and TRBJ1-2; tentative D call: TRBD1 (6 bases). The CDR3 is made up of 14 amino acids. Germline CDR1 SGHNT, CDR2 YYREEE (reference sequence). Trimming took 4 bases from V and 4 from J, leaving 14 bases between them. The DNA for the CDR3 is TGTGCCAGCAGCCTCACCGGGACAAGCTATGGCTACACCTTC. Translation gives CASSLTGTSYGYTF. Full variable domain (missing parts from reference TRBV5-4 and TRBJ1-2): ETGVTQSPTHLIKTRGQQVTLRCSSQSGHNTVSWYQQALGQGPQFIFQYYREEENGRGNFPPRFSGLQFPNYSSELNVNALELDDSALYLCASSLTGTSYGYTFGSGTRLTVV.

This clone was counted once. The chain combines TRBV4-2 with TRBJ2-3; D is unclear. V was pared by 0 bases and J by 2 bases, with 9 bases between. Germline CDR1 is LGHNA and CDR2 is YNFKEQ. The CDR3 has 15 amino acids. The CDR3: CASSQDSPVTDTQYF. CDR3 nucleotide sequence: TGTGCCAGCAGCCAAGATTCTCCGGTCACAGATACGCAGTATTTT.

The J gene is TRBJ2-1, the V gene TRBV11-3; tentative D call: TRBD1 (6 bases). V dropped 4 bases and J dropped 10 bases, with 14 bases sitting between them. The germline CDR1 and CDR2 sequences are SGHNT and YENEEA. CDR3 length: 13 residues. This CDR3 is CASSSGAGYEQFF. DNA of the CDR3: TGTGCCAGCAGCTCAGGGGCCGGGTACGAGCAGTTCTTC.

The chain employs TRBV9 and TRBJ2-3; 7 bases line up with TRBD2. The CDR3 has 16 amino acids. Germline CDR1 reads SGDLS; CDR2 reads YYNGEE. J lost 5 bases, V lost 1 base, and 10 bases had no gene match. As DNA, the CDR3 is TGTGCCAGCAGCGTAAGCCCCAGCGGGACGGGAGATACGCAGTATTTT. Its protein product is CASSVSPSGTGDTQYF.

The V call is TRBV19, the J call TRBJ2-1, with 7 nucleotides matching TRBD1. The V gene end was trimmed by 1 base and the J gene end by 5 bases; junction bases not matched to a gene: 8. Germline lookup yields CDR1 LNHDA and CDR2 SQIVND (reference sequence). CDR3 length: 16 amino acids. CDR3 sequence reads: CASSIAMTGHNNEQFF. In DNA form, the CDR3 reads TGTGCCAGTAGTATAGCTATGACAGGGCATAACAATGAGCAGTTCTTC.

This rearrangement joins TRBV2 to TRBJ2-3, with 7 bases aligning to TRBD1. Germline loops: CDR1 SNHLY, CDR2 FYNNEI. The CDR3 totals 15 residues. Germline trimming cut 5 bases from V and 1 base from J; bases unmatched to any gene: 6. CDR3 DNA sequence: TGTGCCAGCAGTCGTCCGGGACAGCGCACAGATACGCAGTATTTT. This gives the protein CASSRPGQRTDTQYF. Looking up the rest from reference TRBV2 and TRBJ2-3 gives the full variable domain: EPEVTQTPSHQVTQMGQEVILRCVPISNHLYFYWYRQILGQKVEFLVSFYNNEISEKSEIFDDQFSVERPDGSNFTLKIRSTKLEDSAMYFCASSRPGQRTDTQYFGPGTRLTVL.

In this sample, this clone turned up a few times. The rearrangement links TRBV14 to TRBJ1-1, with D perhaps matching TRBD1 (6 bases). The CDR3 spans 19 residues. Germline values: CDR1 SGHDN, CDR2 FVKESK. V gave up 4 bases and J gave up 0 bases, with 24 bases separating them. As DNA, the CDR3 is TGTGCCAGCAGCCGACTCAATGTGAGAACAGGGATACTGAACACTGAAGCTTTCTTT. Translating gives CASSRLNVRTGILNTEAFF.

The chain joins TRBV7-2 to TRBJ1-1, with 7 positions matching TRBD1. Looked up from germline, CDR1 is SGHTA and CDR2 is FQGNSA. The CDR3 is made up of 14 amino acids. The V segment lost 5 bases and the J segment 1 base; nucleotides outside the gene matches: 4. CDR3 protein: CASSRDSGNTEAFF. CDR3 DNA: TGTGCCAGCAGCCGGGACAGCGGGAACACTGAAGCTTTCTTT.

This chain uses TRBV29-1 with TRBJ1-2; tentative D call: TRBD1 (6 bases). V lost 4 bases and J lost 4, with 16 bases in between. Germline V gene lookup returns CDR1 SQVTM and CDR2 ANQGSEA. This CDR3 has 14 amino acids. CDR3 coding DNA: TGCAGCGTTGTCCGACAGGACGAGGGCTATGGCTACACCTTC. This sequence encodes CSVVRQDEGYGYTF.

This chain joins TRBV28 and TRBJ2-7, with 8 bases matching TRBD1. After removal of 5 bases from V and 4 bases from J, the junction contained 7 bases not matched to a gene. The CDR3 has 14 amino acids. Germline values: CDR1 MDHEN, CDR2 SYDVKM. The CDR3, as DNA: TGTGCCAGCAGTAGCCGGACAGGGTTGTACGAGCAGTACTTC. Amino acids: CASSSRTGLYEQYF.

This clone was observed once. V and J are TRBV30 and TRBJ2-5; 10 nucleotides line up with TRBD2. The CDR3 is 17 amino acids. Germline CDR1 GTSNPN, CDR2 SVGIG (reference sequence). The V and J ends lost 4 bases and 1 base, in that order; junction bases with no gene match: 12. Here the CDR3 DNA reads TGTGCCTGGACTAAAGCGGGGGGGCAGGGAGTCCAAGAGACCCAGTACTTC. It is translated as CAWTKAGGQGVQETQYF.

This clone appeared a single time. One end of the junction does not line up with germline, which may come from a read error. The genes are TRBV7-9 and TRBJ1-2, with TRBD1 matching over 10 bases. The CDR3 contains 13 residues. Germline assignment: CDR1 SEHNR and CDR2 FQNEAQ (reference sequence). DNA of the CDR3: TGTTCCAGCAGCGGTGACAGGGGGCATGGCTACACCTTC. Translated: CSSSGDRGHGYTF.

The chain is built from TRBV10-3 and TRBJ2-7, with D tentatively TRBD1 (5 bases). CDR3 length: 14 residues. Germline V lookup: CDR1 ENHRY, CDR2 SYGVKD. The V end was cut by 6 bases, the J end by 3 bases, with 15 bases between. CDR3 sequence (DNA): TGTGCCATCAGCAAATTGGACACGGGCTACGAGCAGTACTTC. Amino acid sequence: CAISKLDTGYEQYF.

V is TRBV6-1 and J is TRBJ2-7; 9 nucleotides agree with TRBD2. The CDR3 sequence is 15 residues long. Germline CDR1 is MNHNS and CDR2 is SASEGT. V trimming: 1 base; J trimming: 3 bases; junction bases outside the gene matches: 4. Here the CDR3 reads CASSEGPSGDYEQYF. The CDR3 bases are TGTGCCAGCAGTGAAGGGCCTAGCGGGGACTACGAGCAGTACTTC.

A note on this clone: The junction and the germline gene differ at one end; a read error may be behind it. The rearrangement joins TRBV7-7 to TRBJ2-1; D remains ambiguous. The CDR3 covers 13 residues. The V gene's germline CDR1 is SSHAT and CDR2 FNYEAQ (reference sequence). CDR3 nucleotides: TGTGCTAGCAGCCCGACTGGGTCTGTAACCCGGGTCTTC. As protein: CASSPTGSVTRVF.

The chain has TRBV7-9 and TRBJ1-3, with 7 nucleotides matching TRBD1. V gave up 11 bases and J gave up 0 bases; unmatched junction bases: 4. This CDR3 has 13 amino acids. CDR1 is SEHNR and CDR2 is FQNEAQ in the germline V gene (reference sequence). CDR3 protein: CAHRGLSGNTIYF. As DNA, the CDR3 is TGTGCCCATAGGGGGCTCTCTGGAAACACCATATATTTT.

The CDR3 reads CASSLGDRGEKLFF. Here the CDR3 DNA reads TGTGCCAGCAGCTTGGGGGACAGGGGTGAAAAACTGTTTTTT. V gene TRBV7-8 combines with J gene TRBJ1-4; 10 positions agree with TRBD1. CDR1 SGHVS and CDR2 FQNEAQ come from the germline V gene. CDR3 length: 14 residues. The ends lost 3 bases at V and 7 bases at J; junction bases unmatched: 2.

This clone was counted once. For the CDR3, the DNA is TGTGCCAGCAGTTTTCGGGGTGCAGAGACCCAGTACTTC. The encoded protein is CASSFRGAETQYF. The V gene is TRBV28, the J gene TRBJ2-5; D might be TRBD2 (5 bases). CDR1 is MDHEN, CDR2 SYDVKM, per germline. CDR3 length equals 13 residues. Trimming left V 3 bases short and J 4 bases short, with 9 bases between. Supplemented by reference TRBV28 and TRBJ2-5, the full variable domain reads DVKVTQSSRYLVKRTGEKVFLECVQDMDHENMFWYRQDPGLGLRLIYFSYDVKMKEKGDIPEGYSVSREKKERFSLILESASTNQTSMYLCASSFRGAETQYFGPGTRLLVL.

CDR3 in DNA: TGCAGCGCAGTGACAGGCTCGCGGGAGCAGTACTTC. Its protein is CSAVTGSREQYF. The chain combines TRBV29-1 with TRBJ2-7, with D possibly TRBD1 on 6 matching bases. CDR3 length: 12 amino acids. Germline-derived CDR1 and CDR2 are SQVTM and ANQGSEA. V lost 7 bases and J 7 bases, leaving 17 bases between the germline ends.

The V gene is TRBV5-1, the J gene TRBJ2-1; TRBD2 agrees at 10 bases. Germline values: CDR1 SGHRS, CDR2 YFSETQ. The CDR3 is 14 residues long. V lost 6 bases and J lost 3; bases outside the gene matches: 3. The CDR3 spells CASTLAGGYNEQFF. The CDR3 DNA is TGCGCCAGCACCTTAGCGGGGGGCTACAATGAGCAGTTCTTC.

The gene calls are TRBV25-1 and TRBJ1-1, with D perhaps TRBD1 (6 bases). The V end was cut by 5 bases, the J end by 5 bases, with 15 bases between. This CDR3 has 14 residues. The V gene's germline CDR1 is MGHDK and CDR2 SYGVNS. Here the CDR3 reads CASSLQGLGTEAFF. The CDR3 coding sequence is TGTGCCAGCAGTCTACAGGGTTTGGGTACTGAAGCTTTCTTT.

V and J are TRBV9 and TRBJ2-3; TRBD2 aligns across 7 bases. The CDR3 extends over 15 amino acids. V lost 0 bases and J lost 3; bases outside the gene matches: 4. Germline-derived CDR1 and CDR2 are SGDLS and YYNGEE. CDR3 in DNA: TGTGCCAGCAGCGTAGCAACGGGGGGTACAGATACGCAGTATTTT. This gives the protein CASSVATGGTDTQYF. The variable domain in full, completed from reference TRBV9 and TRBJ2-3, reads DSGVTQTPKHLITATGQRVTLRCSPRSGDLSVYWYQQSLDQGLQFLIQYYNGEERAKGNILERFSAQQFPDLHSELNLSSLELGDSALYFCASSVATGGTDTQYFGPGTRLTVL.

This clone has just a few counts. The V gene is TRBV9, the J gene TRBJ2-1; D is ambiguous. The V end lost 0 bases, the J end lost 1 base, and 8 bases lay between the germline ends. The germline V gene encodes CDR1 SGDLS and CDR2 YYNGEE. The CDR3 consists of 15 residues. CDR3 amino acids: CASSVGLGSYNEQFF. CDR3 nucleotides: TGTGCCAGCAGCGTAGGACTCGGATCCTACAATGAGCAGTTCTTC.

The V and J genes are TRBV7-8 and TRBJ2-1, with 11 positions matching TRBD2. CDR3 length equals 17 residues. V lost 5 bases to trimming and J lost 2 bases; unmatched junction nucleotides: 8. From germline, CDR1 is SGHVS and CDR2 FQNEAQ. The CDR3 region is CASSPSELAGAYNEQFF. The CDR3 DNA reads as TGTGCCAGCAGCCCTTCGGAACTAGCGGGGGCCTACAATGAGCAGTTCTTC.

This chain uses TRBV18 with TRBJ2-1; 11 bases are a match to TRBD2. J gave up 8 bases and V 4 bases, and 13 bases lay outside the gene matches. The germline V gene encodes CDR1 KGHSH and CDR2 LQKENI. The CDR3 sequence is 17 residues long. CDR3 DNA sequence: TGTGCCAGCTCACATCGACGACTAGCGGGATCTTTAGATGAGCAGTTCTTC. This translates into CASSHRRLAGSLDEQFF.

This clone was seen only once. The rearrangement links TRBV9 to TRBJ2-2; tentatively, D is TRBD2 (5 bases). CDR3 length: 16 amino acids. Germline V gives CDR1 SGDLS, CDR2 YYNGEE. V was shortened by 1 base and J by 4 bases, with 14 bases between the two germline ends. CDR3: CASSVSVLRGTGELFF. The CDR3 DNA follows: TGTGCCAGCAGCGTATCGGTCCTCCGGGGCACCGGGGAGCTGTTTTTT.

CDR3 in amino acids: CASSLQTGGLYNEQFF. CDR3 in DNA: TGTGCCAGCAGCCTCCAGACAGGGGGCCTTTACAATGAGCAGTTCTTC. V and J are TRBV9 and TRBJ2-1; TRBD1 aligns across 10 bases. This CDR3 has 16 residues. Germline V gives CDR1 SGDLS, CDR2 YYNGEE. The ends lost 4 bases at V and 4 bases at J; junction bases unmatched: 8.

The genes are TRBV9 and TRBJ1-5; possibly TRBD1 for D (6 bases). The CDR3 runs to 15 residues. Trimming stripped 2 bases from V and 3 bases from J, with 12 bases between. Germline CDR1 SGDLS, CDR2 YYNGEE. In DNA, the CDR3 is TGTGCCAGCAGCGTTAGGGGGGGACCCAATCAGCCCCAGCATTTT. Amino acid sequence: CASSVRGGPNQPQHF.

The CDR3 nucleotides read TGTGCCAGCAGCCCGACTAGCGGGGGCGATACGCAGTATTTT. Amino acids: CASSPTSGGDTQYF. This sequence joins TRBV5-6 and TRBJ2-3; TRBD2 matches 12 bases. Per germline, CDR1 SGHDT and CDR2 YYEEEE. V gave up 4 bases and J gave up 6 bases; unmatched junction bases: 3. The CDR3 runs to 14 residues.

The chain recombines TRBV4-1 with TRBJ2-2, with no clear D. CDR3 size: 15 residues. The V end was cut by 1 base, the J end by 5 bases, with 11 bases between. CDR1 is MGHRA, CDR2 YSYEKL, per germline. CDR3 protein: CASSQASTETGELFF. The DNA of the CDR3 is TGCGCCAGCAGCCAAGCGTCCACAGAAACCGGGGAGCTGTTTTTT.

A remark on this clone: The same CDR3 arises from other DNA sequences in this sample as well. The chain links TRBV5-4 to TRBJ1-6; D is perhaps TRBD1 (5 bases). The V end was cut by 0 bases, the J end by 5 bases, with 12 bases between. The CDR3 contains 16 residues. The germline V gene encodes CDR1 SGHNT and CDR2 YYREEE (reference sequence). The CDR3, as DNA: TGTGCCAGCAGCTTGGCTGCGGGGCCGAATAATTCACCCCTCCACTTT. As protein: CASSLAAGPNNSPLHF.